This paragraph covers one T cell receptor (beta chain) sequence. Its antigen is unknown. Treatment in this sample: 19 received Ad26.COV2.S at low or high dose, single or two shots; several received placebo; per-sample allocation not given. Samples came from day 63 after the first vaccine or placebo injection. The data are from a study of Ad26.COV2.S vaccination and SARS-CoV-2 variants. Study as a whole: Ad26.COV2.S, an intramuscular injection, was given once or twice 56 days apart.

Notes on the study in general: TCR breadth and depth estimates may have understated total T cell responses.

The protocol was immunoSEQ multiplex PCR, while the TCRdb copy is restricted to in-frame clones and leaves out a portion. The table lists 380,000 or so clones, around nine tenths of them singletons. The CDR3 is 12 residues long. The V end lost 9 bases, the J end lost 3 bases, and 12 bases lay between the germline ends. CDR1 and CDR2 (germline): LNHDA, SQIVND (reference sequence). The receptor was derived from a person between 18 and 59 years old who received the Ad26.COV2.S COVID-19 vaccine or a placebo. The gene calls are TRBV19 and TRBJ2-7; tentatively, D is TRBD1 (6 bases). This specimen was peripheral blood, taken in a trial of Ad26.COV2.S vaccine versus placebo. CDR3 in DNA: TGTGCCAGCAGCGGACAGCGCTACGAGCAGTACTTC. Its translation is CASSGQRYEQYF.